Listed here are 4 T cell receptor beta chains from one sample, sequenced in a study of shared clonotypes between healthy human individuals. Libraries were prepared by immunoSEQ multiplex PCR; TCRdb keeps only in-frame clonotypes and omits some of them. In the table there are some 2,000,000 clones, roughly 94% of which are singletons. Material: naive CD4+ T cells sorted from blood. Specified subset: CD45RA+ positively selected. These receptors all come from a man younger than 35 in good health.

This sequence joins TRBV6-1 and TRBJ1-1; D remains unclear. CDR1 is MNHNS and CDR2 is SASEGT in the germline V gene. V shed 7 bases and J shed 4 bases, with 10 bases lying between them. CDR3 length equals 12 residues. DNA of the CDR3: TGTGCCAGCACCGCCCCGGTCACTGAAGCTTTCTTT. Amino acid sequence: CASTAPVTEAFF.

The CDR3 region has the DNA TGTGCCAGCAGTTTATGGCAGGGCGGCGGCTACACCTTC. It encodes CASSLWQGGGYTF. J is TRBJ1-2 and V is TRBV28; D is perhaps TRBD1 (5 bases). The CDR3 is 13 amino acids. Looked up from germline, CDR1 is MDHEN and CDR2 is SYDVKM. V lost 0 bases, J lost 8 bases, and 10 bases lay in between.

The gene calls are TRBV5-1 and TRBJ2-1; 10 bases are shared with TRBD2. Trimming removed 4 bases from V and 5 bases from J; junction bases left unmatched: 0. The CDR3 consists of 13 residues. Germline V gene lookup returns CDR1 SGHRS and CDR2 YFSETQ. The chain's CDR3 is CASSTSGNNEQFF. The CDR3 DNA reads as TGCGCCAGCAGCACTAGCGGGAACAATGAGCAGTTCTTC.

The chain recombines TRBV27 with TRBJ1-6; 8 nucleotides agree with TRBD1. CDR1 is MNHEY and CDR2 is SMNVEV in the germline V gene (reference sequence). Trimming cost V 5 bases and J 4 bases; bases outside gene matches: 7. The CDR3 covers 16 residues. The CDR3: CASSPGTGEYNSPLHF. Written as DNA, the CDR3 is TGTGCCAGCAGTCCCGGGACAGGAGAATATAATTCACCCCTCCACTTT.